This is a list of T cell receptor beta chains from one sample in a study of T cell repertoires in cytomegalovirus infection. Their recognized antigens are unknown. TCRdb analysed the reads with MiXCR anew, one entry per CDR3 protein. The sample has about half a million distinct CDR3 sequences; 33% are singletons. Sequenced here: cultured PBMCs, sampled from culture after CMV antigen stimulation. The receptors come from a human donor in good health (CMV status not recorded). Some clones in this sample may be carry-over from other donors' samples. Each CDR3 is given with its conserved first and last residue. A D gene is named only where the DNA matches it firmly. Size tells how often a clone was seen (once, few, many) or the class of an expanded clone, and some rows leave it out.

DNA | CDR3 | J | V | D | size
TGCAGCGTTGGGTATTTCCGGGACAGAGAACTAGCGGGAGGGCCGTCGTTTACAGATACGCAGTATTTT | CSVGYFRDRELAGGPSFTDTQYF | TRBJ2-3 | TRBV29-1 | TRBD2 | few
TGTGCCAGCAGCTTACAAAGCGGAAACTACAATGAGCAGTTCTTC | CASSLQSGNYNEQFF | TRBJ2-1 | TRBV11-3 | - | -
TGTGCCAGTACACAGGGGGTGGTCACCGGGGAGCTGTTTTTT | CASTQGVVTGELFF | TRBJ2-2 | TRBV19 | TRBD1 | few
TGCAGTGCTAGAGATGAGGTGAGCAATCAGCCCCAGCATTTT | CSARDEVSNQPQHF | TRBJ1-5 | TRBV20-1 | - | few
TGTGCCAGCTCCCACCGACTAGCGGGAGCTCCCTACGAGCAGTACTTC | CASSHRLAGAPYEQYF | TRBJ2-7 | TRBV6-2/TRBV6-3 | TRBD2 | -
TGCAGTGCCTTAGCGGGAGGGGAAAATGAGCAGTTCTTC | CSALAGGENEQFF | TRBJ2-1 | TRBV20-1 | TRBD2 | -
TGTGCCAGCAGTCTTGCCGCGGGGTCTTCACCCCTCCACTTT | CASSLAAGSSPLHF | TRBJ1-6 | TRBV12-3/TRBV12-4 | - | -
TGTGCCAGCAGCCCAGAAGTTGGCACAGATACGCAGTATTTT | CASSPEVGTDTQYF | TRBJ2-3 | TRBV7-2 | - | -
TGCAGCGTGCCTAACCCCGGGGCTGACTATGGCTACACCTTC | CSVPNPGADYGYTF | TRBJ1-2 | TRBV29-1 | - | -
TGTGCCAGCACAGAGGGACAGGGGGCGACTGAAGCTTTCTTT | CASTEGQGATEAFF | TRBJ1-1 | TRBV27 | TRBD1 | -
TGTGCCACCAGTGATTCGTCCGGGAAGCTAAATCAGCCCCAGCATTTT | CATSDSSGKLNQPQHF | TRBJ1-5 | TRBV24-1 | - | few
TGTGCCAGCAGTTTTGGGGCCATTTACAGGAACACTGAAGCTTTCTTT | CASSFGAIYRNTEAFF | TRBJ1-1 | TRBV5-6 | - | -
TGTGCCAGCAGCTTAGTTACATCCTCTGGAAACACCATATATTTT | CASSLVTSSGNTIYF | TRBJ1-3 | TRBV7-2 | - | many
TGTGCCAGCAGCTCCGTTCGGACAGGACCTTCCTATGGCTACACCTTC | CASSSVRTGPSYGYTF | TRBJ1-2 | TRBV11-2 | TRBD1 | few
TGTGCCAGCACTAGGGGGGGAGTCCCCTACGAGCAGTACTTC | CASTRGGVPYEQYF | TRBJ2-7 | TRBV12-3/TRBV12-4 | - | -
TGTGCCAGCAGTGAATGGGGGGCGGATGGCTACACCTTC | CASSEWGADGYTF | TRBJ1-2 | TRBV25-1 | - | -
TGTGCCAGCAGCTCTTGGGACACCGAGAACTATGGCTACACCTTC | CASSSWDTENYGYTF | TRBJ1-2 | TRBV7-4 | - | -
TGTGCCAGCAGGCCCCCCTTTAGGTTCTCTGGGGCCAACGTCCTGACTTTC | CASRPPFRFSGANVLTF | TRBJ2-6 | TRBV7-8 | - | few
TGTGCCAGTAGTACGACGAGGAGGGGTGAGACCCAGTACTTC | CASSTTRRGETQYF | TRBJ2-5 | TRBV19 | - | few
TGCGCCAGCAGGGGGTCTGGTAGCGGGAGGGCCAGGGCCTACAATGAGCAGTTCTTC | CASRGSGSGRARAYNEQFF | TRBJ2-1 | TRBV10-2 | TRBD2 | -
TGCGCCAGCAGCGGGTGGACAGGATCTGGAAACACCATATATTTT | CASSGWTGSGNTIYF | TRBJ1-3 | TRBV5-1 | TRBD1 | -
TGTGCCAGCAGCTCAGGACAGGGGGCGAGCTATGGCTACACCTTC | CASSSGQGASYGYTF | TRBJ1-2 | TRBV7-2 | TRBD1 | -
TGCGCCAGCAGTGGTTCAGGGAACACTGAAGCTTTCTTT | CASSGSGNTEAFF | TRBJ1-1 | TRBV10-2 | - | once
TGTGCCAGCAGTTTCGGGACTAGCGGTGATTCCTACAATGAGCAGTTCTTC | CASSFGTSGDSYNEQFF | TRBJ2-1 | TRBV6-5 | TRBD2 | -
TGTGCCATCAGTGAGTCAGGCCGGGCAGATACGCAGTATTTT | CAISESGRADTQYF | TRBJ2-3 | TRBV10-3 | - | -
TGTGCCAGCAGCCGACTGGGACTAGCGGGGGGCAATGAGCAGTTCTTC | CASSRLGLAGGNEQFF | TRBJ2-1 | TRBV4-2 | TRBD2 | many
TGTGCCAGCAGCTTAGAGGCTAGCGGGAGCCCGAGCACCGGGGAGCTGTTTTTT | CASSLEASGSPSTGELFF | TRBJ2-2 | TRBV7-2 | TRBD2 | many
TGTGCCAGCAGCGCCTCCTTAGCGGGAGGAATGGTGTCGAGGAACACCGGGGAGCTGTTTTTT | CASSASLAGGMVSRNTGELFF | TRBJ2-2 | TRBV9 | TRBD2 | many
TGTGCCAGCAGACCTACAGGGGGCAGATACGAGCAGTACTTC | CASRPTGGRYEQYF | TRBJ2-7 | TRBV28 | TRBD1 | -
TGTGCCAGCACCATTGGGGGAGGGAGGAATAATGAGCAGTTCTTC | CASTIGGGRNNEQFF | TRBJ2-1 | TRBV28 | TRBD2 | -
TGTGCCAGCAGCATACTAGTGGGAGAGAACAATGAGCAGTTCTTC | CASSILVGENNEQFF | TRBJ2-1 | TRBV11-2 | - | -
TGTGCCAGCGTGGGGGCACCAAACTATGGCTACACCTTC | CASVGAPNYGYTF | TRBJ1-2 | TRBV12-3/TRBV12-4 | - | few
TGTGCCAGCAGCTTATCGGCTCATCCAGGAGGGCAGTTCTTC | CASSLSAHPGGQFF | TRBJ2-1 | TRBV7-9 | - | -
TGTGCCAGCAGAACAGGGGGCGATGGCTACACCTTC | CASRTGGDGYTF | TRBJ1-2 | TRBV28 | TRBD1 | few
TGTGCCAGCAGTATCCGACAGGGTCCGAGCTCCTACGAGCAGTACTTC | CASSIRQGPSSYEQYF | TRBJ2-7 | TRBV27 | TRBD1 | few
TGTGCCAGCAGCGTAGACAGGACGAATGAGCAGTTCTTC | CASSVDRTNEQFF | TRBJ2-1 | TRBV11-2 | - | few
TGTGCCAGCAGGTCCAACAGGGTTTCGGGTGGCTACACCTTC | CASRSNRVSGGYTF | TRBJ1-2 | TRBV12-3/TRBV12-4 | - | -
TGCGCCAGCAGCCAAGAGGGACTAGCGGGAGCCGGGGAGCTGTTTTTT | CASSQEGLAGAGELFF | TRBJ2-2 | TRBV4-3 | TRBD2 | -
TGTGCCAGCAGTGTAGGGGCGGGGGAAGCTTTCTTT | CASSVGAGEAFF | TRBJ1-1 | TRBV25-1 | - | -
TGTGCCAGCGGTCGGGGTCAGCAGTCCACTGAAGCTTTCTTT | CASGRGQQSTEAFF | TRBJ1-1 | TRBV6-1 | - | few
TGTGCCAGCAGTAGGGTTGCTGAAGCTTTCTTT | CASSRVAEAFF | TRBJ1-1 | TRBV28 | - | once
TGTGCCAGCAGTCGGGTTGGCAGGGAGGAGACCCAGTACTTC | CASSRVGREETQYF | TRBJ2-5 | TRBV7-4 | - | -
TGTGCCAGCAGCTTAGGAGGCCTATGGGCCTCCTCTGGGGCCAACGTCCTGACTTTC | CASSLGGLWASSGANVLTF | TRBJ2-6 | TRBV11-2 | - | -
TGTGCCAGCTCACCGATGGTTGAGGAGACCCAGTACTTC | CASSPMVEETQYF | TRBJ2-5 | TRBV18 | - | -
TGTGCCAGCAGCTCTCAATATTCGGCGGGAGACGCCACAGATACGCAGTATTTT | CASSSQYSAGDATDTQYF | TRBJ2-3 | TRBV14 | TRBD2 | few
TGTGCCAGCAGTCAATTCTCGACTAGCGGGAGGGCGGCGGATGAGCAGTTCTTC | CASSQFSTSGRAADEQFF | TRBJ2-1 | TRBV28 | TRBD2 | few
TGTGCCAGCAGTCCGGGACAGCTTACGAGGAGCAATCAGCCCCAGCATTTT | CASSPGQLTRSNQPQHF | TRBJ1-5 | TRBV27 | TRBD1 | -
TGTGCCAGCAGTGTCCTCGGACCCGGGGGTCTCAATGAGCAGTTCTTC | CASSVLGPGGLNEQFF | TRBJ2-1 | TRBV28 | - | few
TGTGCCAGCAGCCAAGCTAGCGGGAGTGTCAACGAGCAGTACTTC | CASSQASGSVNEQYF | TRBJ2-7 | TRBV4-2 | TRBD2 | many
TGTGCCAGCAGCTTTGGGCCAGGAGGCGATGAGCAGTTCTTC | CASSFGPGGDEQFF | TRBJ2-1 | TRBV7-6 | - | -
TGTGCCAGCAGCTTAGTACCCACGAACACCGGGGAGCTGTTTTTT | CASSLVPTNTGELFF | TRBJ2-2 | TRBV7-6 | - | -
TGTGCCAGCAGTCCGGTCCTGGTCATGGCTGAAGCTTTCTTT | CASSPVLVMAEAFF | TRBJ1-1 | TRBV7-2 | - | many
TGTGCCAGCAGCTTCGGACTAGCGGGAGGCAGCGGCGCGCAGTATTTT | CASSFGLAGGSGAQYF | TRBJ2-3 | TRBV11-2 | TRBD2 | -
TGTGCCACCAGTGATTTGGTGGGGGTGAAGACAGATACGCAGTATTTT | CATSDLVGVKTDTQYF | TRBJ2-3 | TRBV24-1 | - | few
TGTGCCAGCAGTTGGGGGACAGGGGAAGATGGCTACACCTTC | CASSWGTGEDGYTF | TRBJ1-2 | TRBV28 | TRBD1 | few